The rows below give T cell receptor beta chains drawn from one sample of a study of blood T cells in healthy people across ages. TCRdb reprocessed the 5' RACE reads via MiXCR and lists one record per CDR3 protein. The sample gives about 780,000 distinct CDR3 sequences, roughly 26% of which show up once; roughly 3.1% is in the top ten. This sample also belongs to another study, concerning T cells of mothers and their children.

Sequenced material: blood. These receptor sequences come from a boy younger than 18 in good health. CDR3s include the opening cysteine and the closing phenylalanine or tryptophan. The D gene is left open where the match is weak. Clone sizes are given selectively: once, few, many, or a class where the clone is expanded.

CASSLGLGLNEQFF	TGTGCCAGCAGCTTAGGCCTGGGCCTCAATGAGCAGTTCTTC	TRBJ2-1	NA	NA	TRBV7-8
CASARDLAFGELFF	TGTGCCAGCGCCCGGGACCTAGCATTCGGGGAGCTGTTTTTT	TRBJ2-2	NA	NA	TRBV2
CASSSYKGYYEQYF	TGTGCCAGCAGCTCCTACAAAGGTTACTACGAGCAGTACTTC	TRBJ2-7	NA	NA	TRBV28
CTTKLAGRLKEETQYF	TGTACCACCAAACTAGCGGGGCGCCTTAAGGAAGAGACCCAGTACTTC	TRBJ2-5	TRBD2	NA	TRBV6-1
CSARDLGRENTEAFF	TGCAGTGCTAGAGATCTTGGGAGGGAAAACACTGAAGCTTTCTTT	TRBJ1-1	NA	many	TRBV20-1
CSARGRDYYNSPLHF	TGCAGTGCTAGGGGCAGGGACTATTATAATTCACCCCTCCACTTT	TRBJ1-6	NA	NA	TRBV20-1
CASRLPGYQTFF	TGTGCCAGCAGACTCCCTGGGTACCAGACTTTCTTT	TRBJ1-1	NA	NA	TRBV28
CASSPGLAIHEQYF	TGTGCCAGCAGCCCTGGACTAGCGATCCACGAGCAGTACTTC	TRBJ2-7	TRBD2	NA	TRBV7-9
CVSSGSTQQFF	TGTGTCAGCAGCGGGTCGACCCAGCAATTCTTC	TRBJ2-1	NA	once	TRBV7-9
CASRPPGQYNQPQHF	TGTGCCAGTAGACCTCCGGGACAGTACAATCAGCCCCAGCATTTT	TRBJ1-5	TRBD1	few	TRBV19
CSVLQRQETQYF	TGCAGCGTTCTACAGCGTCAAGAGACCCAGTACTTC	TRBJ2-5	NA	few	TRBV29-1